Below are 16 T cell receptor beta chains sequenced from a single sample in a study of blood T cell repertoires in COVID-19. Clones were sequenced by immunoSEQ multiplex PCR, and TCRdb holds only the in-frame ones, with some missing. Of just under 65,000 clones in the sample, under 80% were seen once. What was sequenced was peripheral blood. All receptors derive from a human donor in a cohort sampled during active COVID-19.

V is TRBV27 and J is TRBJ1-2; D is unresolved. Between the trimmed V and J ends, which lost 5 bases and 4 bases, there was a span of 20 bases. Per the germline V gene, CDR1 is MNHEY and CDR2 is SMNVEV (reference sequence). The CDR3 has 16 amino acids. The CDR3 coding sequence is TGTGCCAGCAGTGTGCGGGGTACCACTTCAGGCTATGGCTACACCTTC. As protein: CASSVRGTTSGYGYTF.

This rearrangement joins TRBV5-1 to TRBJ2-1; 8 bases map to TRBD1. This CDR3 contains 15 residues. V shed 3 bases, J shed 3 bases, and the junction held 5 bases outside the gene matches. Germline V gene lookup returns CDR1 SGHRS and CDR2 YFSETQ. In DNA form, the CDR3 reads TGCGCCAGCAGCTCCGGGACAGGAAACTACAATGAGCAGTTCTTC. Translated, it gives CASSSGTGNYNEQFF.

The genes are TRBV19 and TRBJ1-1, with 9 bases aligning to TRBD1. CDR3 size: 13 residues. Germline CDR1 and CDR2: LNHDA and SQIVND (reference sequence). V lost 7 bases to trimming and J lost 7 bases; unmatched junction nucleotides: 7. CDR3 sequence reads: CASTDRGYGEAFF. DNA of the CDR3: TGTGCCAGTACTGACAGGGGGTACGGTGAAGCTTTCTTT.

The J gene is TRBJ2-1, the V gene TRBV6-5, with 9 bases matching TRBD2. The V gene's germline CDR1 is MNHEY and CDR2 SVGAGI. This CDR3 spans 15 amino acids. V shed 8 bases, J shed 3 bases, and the junction held 8 bases outside the gene matches. The CDR3 DNA reads TGTGCCAGCCCCGAGCTAGCGGGGAACTACAATGAGCAGTTCTTC. Residues: CASPELAGNYNEQFF.

The chain combines TRBV6-5 with TRBJ1-6; D perhaps matches TRBD1 (6 bases). V dropped 7 bases and J dropped 7 bases, with 11 bases sitting between them. This CDR3 spans 13 amino acids. CDR1 is MNHEY, CDR2 SVGAGI, per germline. As DNA, the CDR3 is TGTGCCAGCACGGAGCAGGGGAATTCACCCCTCCACTTT. Encoded protein: CASTEQGNSPLHF.

This clone occurred once. Here the CDR3 reads CASSNNAESGANVLTF. The DNA for the CDR3 is TGTGCCAGCAGCAACAACGCCGAGTCTGGGGCCAACGTCCTGACTTTC. The genes are TRBV21-1 and TRBJ2-6; the table gives TRBD2 as D, unverified against the DNA. TRBV21-1 is labeled a pseudogene. CDR3 length equals 16 residues.

This clone was counted only a few times. The chain links TRBV28 to TRBJ1-6; 7 bases are shared with TRBD1. The germline V gene encodes CDR1 MDHEN and CDR2 SYDVKM. V lost 11 bases to trimming and J lost 7 bases; unmatched junction nucleotides: 8. CDR3 length: 13 residues. This CDR3 is CAGRRGRNSPLHF. The CDR3 DNA follows: TGTGCCGGCCGTAGGGGGCGCAATTCACCCCTCCACTTT.

V gene TRBV7-2 combines with J gene TRBJ2-7, with a weak D call TRBD1 (5 bases). Germline CDR1 SGHTA, CDR2 FQGNSA. This CDR3 has 15 amino acids. V gave up 1 base and J gave up 0 bases, with 10 bases separating them. In DNA, the CDR3 is TGTGCCAGCAGCTTAGGAAGGGGAATCTCCTACGAGCAGTACTTC. This gives the protein CASSLGRGISYEQYF.

The chain carries TRBV20-1 and TRBJ1-2, with 8 bases aligning to TRBD1. Looked up from germline, CDR1 is DFQATT and CDR2 is SNEGSKA (reference sequence). This CDR3 spans 15 amino acids. J lost 2 bases, V lost 3 bases, and 8 bases had no gene match. CDR3 region: CSASQDRVVNYGYTF. The DNA of the CDR3 is TGCAGTGCTAGTCAGGACAGGGTAGTCAACTATGGCTACACCTTC.

The chain links TRBV11-3 to TRBJ1-2; D is ambiguous. Looked up from germline, CDR1 is SGHNT and CDR2 is YENEEA. CDR3 size: 15 residues. The V and J ends lost 3 bases and 0 bases respectively, with 11 bases between them. The CDR3 sequence: CASSFRGGANYGYTF. The CDR3 DNA sequence: TGTGCCAGCAGCTTTCGGGGAGGCGCTAACTATGGCTACACCTTC.

This clone was picked up a small number of times. The chain carries TRBV6-5 and TRBJ2-2; TRBD1 might be the D (6 bases). This CDR3 comprises 14 residues. V lost 5 bases and J lost 3, with 10 bases in between. From germline, CDR1 is MNHEY and CDR2 SVGAGI. CDR3 sequence: CASSRQAYTGELFF. The CDR3 DNA reads TGTGCCAGCAGTAGACAGGCTTACACCGGGGAGCTGTTTTTT.

The rearrangement uses TRBV27 and TRBJ1-3; weak D call: TRBD1 (6 bases). The CDR3 has 15 amino acids. Germline CDR1 and CDR2: MNHEY and SMNVEV (reference sequence). Trimming stripped 4 bases from V and 0 bases from J, with 10 bases between. The CDR3 nucleotides are TGTGCCAGCAGTTACCAGGGGAGCTCTGGAAACACCATATATTTT. This codes for CASSYQGSSGNTIYF.

The chain couples TRBV29-1 to TRBJ2-5; TRBD2 is a possible D gene (6 bases). Trimming took 5 bases from V and 4 from J, leaving 14 bases between them. CDR1 and CDR2 (germline): SQVTM, ANQGSEA. This CDR3 has 13 amino acids. Here the CDR3 reads CSVYGEVGETQYF. The CDR3, as DNA: TGCAGCGTTTACGGGGAGGTTGGAGAGACCCAGTACTTC.

This chain links TRBV6-5 with TRBJ2-5; 7 positions match TRBD2. The CDR3 loop spans 13 amino acids. V shed 5 bases and J 7 bases; nucleotides not matched to a gene: 7. Germline V gene data show CDR1 as MNHEY and CDR2 as SVGAGI. For the CDR3, the DNA is TGTGCCAGCAGTAATGGGGGGGGAGGGACCCAGTACTTC. Translating gives CASSNGGGGTQYF.

The chain combines TRBV24-1 with TRBJ2-1, with 11 bases fitting TRBD1. Germline assignment: CDR1 KGHDR and CDR2 SFDVKD. V gave up 4 bases and J gave up 6 bases; unmatched junction bases: 10. This CDR3 is 17 amino acids long. In DNA, the CDR3 is TGTGCCACCAGTGACTCCCAGGACAGGGGGCGATTCAATGAGCAGTTCTTC. Its translation: CATSDSQDRGRFNEQFF.

This chain joins TRBV18 and TRBJ1-5; 9 positions match TRBD1. The germline V gene encodes CDR1 KGHSH and CDR2 LQKENI. Trimming at V came to 3 bases and at J to 5 bases, leaving 5 bases not matched to a gene. This CDR3 is 15 amino acids long. The CDR3 protein is CASSPRTGVDQPQHF. DNA of the CDR3: TGTGCCAGCTCACCTAGGACAGGGGTTGATCAGCCCCAGCATTTT.